This T cell receptor (beta chain) was found in a study of CXCR3-negative and CXCR3-positive naive CD8 T cells. CD45RO-CCR7+CD27+CD95- defined naive CD8+ T cells. Libraries of TRB cDNA were made by 5' RACE and carried UMIs. Reprocessing the 5' RACE reads, TCRdb reports a single entry for every CDR3 protein and omits DNA. Here the sample table reports about 130,000 distinct CDR3 sequences. Germline CDR1 MGHRA, CDR2 YSYEKL. The CDR3 is made up of 13 amino acids. The sample consisted of naive CXCR3- CD8+ T cells from blood. Subset: CD45RO-CCR7+CD27+CD95- naive CD8+ T cells lacking CXCR3 (TNR3-). The chain recombines TRBV4-1 with TRBJ2-7. This receptor was obtained from a human donor in good health. Some clones in this sample may be carry-over from other donors' samples. The CDR3 loop reads CASSQVSAGEQCF.